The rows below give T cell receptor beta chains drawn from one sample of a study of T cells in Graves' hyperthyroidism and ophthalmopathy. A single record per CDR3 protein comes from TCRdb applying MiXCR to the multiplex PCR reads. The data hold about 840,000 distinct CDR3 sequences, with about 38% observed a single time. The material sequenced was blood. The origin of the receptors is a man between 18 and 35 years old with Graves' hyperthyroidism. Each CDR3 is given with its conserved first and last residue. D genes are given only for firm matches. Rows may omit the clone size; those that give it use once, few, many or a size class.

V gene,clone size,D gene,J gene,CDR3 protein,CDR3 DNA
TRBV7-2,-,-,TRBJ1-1,CASDPPRWQANTEAFF,TGTGCCAGCGACCCCCCCCGCTGGCAGGCGAACACTGAAGCTTTCTTT
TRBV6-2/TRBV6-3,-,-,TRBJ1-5,CASRPSRDGPRQPQHF,TGTGCCAGCAGACCAAGCCGAGACGGTCCGCGGCAGCCCCAGCATTTT
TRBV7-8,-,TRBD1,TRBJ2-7,CASQGTGAHEQYF,TGTGCCAGTCAAGGGACAGGGGCCCACGAGCAGTACTTC
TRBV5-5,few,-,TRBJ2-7,CASSLSQGSSYEQYF,TGTGCCAGCAGCTTGTCCCAGGGGAGCTCCTACGAGCAGTACTTC
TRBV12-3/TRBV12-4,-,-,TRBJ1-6,CASSTNGQLNSPLHF,TGTGCCAGCAGTACTAACGGACAGCTAAATTCACCCCTCCACTTT
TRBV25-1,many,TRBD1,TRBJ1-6,CASRTGGDSPLHF,TGTGCCAGCAGGACAGGGGGCGATTCACCCCTCCACTTT
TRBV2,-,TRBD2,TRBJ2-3,CASSDTAGGTTDTQYF,TGTGCCAGCAGTGACACGGCGGGAGGAACTACAGATACGCAGTATTTT
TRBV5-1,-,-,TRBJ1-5,CASSLAPGNQPQHF,TGTGCCAGCAGTTTAGCGCCAGGCAATCAGCCCCAGCATTTT
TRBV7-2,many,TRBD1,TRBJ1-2,CASSLTGTGVLYGYTF,TGTGCCAGCAGCTTGACCGGGACAGGGGTTCTCTATGGCTACACCTTC
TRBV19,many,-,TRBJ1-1,CASSISHRVTEAFF,TGTGCCAGTAGTATAAGTCACAGGGTAACTGAAGCTTTCTTT
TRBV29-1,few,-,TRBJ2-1,CSVGVSGYNEQFF,TGCAGCGTTGGAGTGAGCGGGTACAATGAGCAGTTCTTC
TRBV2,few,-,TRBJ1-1,CASSEGSWNTEAFF,TGTGCCAGCAGTGAGGGCAGTTGGAACACTGAAGCTTTCTTT
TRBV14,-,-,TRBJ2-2,CASSQLANQNSGELFF,TGTGCCAGCAGCCAACTGGCTAACCAAAACTCCGGGGAGCTGTTTTTT
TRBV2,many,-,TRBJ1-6,CASTNPQGRSYNSPLHF,TGTGCCAGCACCAACCCCCAAGGAAGAAGCTATAATTCACCCCTCCACTTT
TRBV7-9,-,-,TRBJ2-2,CASNQGAGLAFTGELFF,TGTGCCAGCAACCAGGGGGCAGGACTAGCGTTCACCGGGGAGCTGTTTTTT
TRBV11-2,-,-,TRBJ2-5,CASSLVGGRQKTQYF,TGTGCCAGCAGCTTAGTAGGGGGGCGCCAAAAGACCCAGTACTTC
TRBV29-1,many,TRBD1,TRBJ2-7,CSAAPRDRGYEQYF,TGCAGCGCTGCCCCCCGGGACAGGGGCTACGAGCAGTACTTC
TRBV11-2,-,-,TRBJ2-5,CASGHTDSETQYF,TGTGCCAGCGGCCATACGGACTCGGAAACCCAGTACTTC
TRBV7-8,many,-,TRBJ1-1,CASSTTDSYTEAFF,TGTGCCAGCAGCACAACGGACAGCTACACTGAAGCTTTCTTT
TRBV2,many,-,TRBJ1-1,CASKTNRADTEAFF,TGTGCCAGTAAAACGAACAGGGCGGACACTGAAGCTTTCTTT
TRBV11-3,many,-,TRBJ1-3,CASSLEHRNTIYF,TGTGCCAGCAGCTTAGAGCACCGAAACACCATATATTTT
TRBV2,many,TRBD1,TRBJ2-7,CASKGDRGFEQYF,TGTGCCAGCAAGGGGGACAGGGGGTTCGAGCAGTACTTC
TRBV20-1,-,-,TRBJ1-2,CSARDNSPYGYTF,TGCAGTGCTAGAGATAACAGCCCCTATGGCTACACCTTC
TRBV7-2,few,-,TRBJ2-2,CASSLAKNTGELFF,TGTGCCAGCAGCTTGGCTAAAAACACCGGGGAGCTGTTTTTT
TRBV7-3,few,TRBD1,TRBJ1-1,CASSHSSGGGTEAFF,TGTGCCAGCAGCCACTCCTCAGGGGGTGGCACTGAAGCTTTCTTT
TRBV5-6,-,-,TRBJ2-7,CASSLRQLPYEQYF,TGTGCCAGCAGCTTAAGACAGTTACCCTACGAGCAGTACTTC
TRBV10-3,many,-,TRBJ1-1,CAISEYPKGAFF,TGTGCCATCAGTGAGTACCCGAAGGGAGCTTTCTTT
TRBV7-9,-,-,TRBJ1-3,CASSDRQTLSGNTIYF,TGTGCCAGCAGCGACCGACAGACTCTCTCTGGAAACACCATATATTTT
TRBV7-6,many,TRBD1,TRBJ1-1,CASSSDRLNTEAFF,TGTGCCAGCAGCTCGGACAGGTTGAACACTGAAGCTTTCTTT
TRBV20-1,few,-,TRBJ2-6,CSARLLTGFSGANVLTF,TGCAGTGCTAGACTACTGACAGGTTTCTCTGGGGCCAACGTCCTGACTTTC
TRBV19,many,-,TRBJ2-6,CAVLVRDSGANVLTF,TGTGCCGTACTCGTCCGGGACTCTGGGGCCAACGTCCTGACTTTC
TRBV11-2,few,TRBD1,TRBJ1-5,CASSHIPDRDQPQHF,TGCGCCAGCAGCCACATCCCCGACAGGGATCAGCCCCAGCATTTT
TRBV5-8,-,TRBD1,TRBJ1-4,CAGSQTGRTNEKLFF,TGTGCCGGCAGCCAGACAGGGCGAACTAATGAAAAACTGTTTTTT
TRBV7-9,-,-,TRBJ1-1,CASSPPAGESTEAFF,TGTGCCAGCAGCCCCCCTGCAGGGGAAAGTACTGAAGCTTTCTTT
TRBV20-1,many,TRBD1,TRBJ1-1,CSARGGGQGNTEAFF,TGCAGTGCTAGAGGCGGAGGACAGGGCAACACTGAAGCTTTCTTT
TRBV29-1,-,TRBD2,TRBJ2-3,CSVEDRLAGSTDTQYF,TGCAGCGTTGAAGATAGGCTAGCGGGCTCCACAGATACGCAGTATTTT
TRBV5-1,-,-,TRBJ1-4,CASSLRSPRANEKLFF,TGCGCCAGCAGCTTACGGAGCCCCCGGGCTAATGAAAAACTGTTTTTT
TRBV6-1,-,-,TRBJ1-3,CASRQGAVVSGNTIYF,TGTGCCAGCAGGCAAGGGGCCGTCGTCTCTGGAAACACCATATATTTT
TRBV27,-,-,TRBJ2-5,CASSFRTRSETQYF,TGTGCCAGCAGTTTTCGCACTAGGTCGGAGACCCAGTACTTC
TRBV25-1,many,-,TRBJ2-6,CASSEFPGSGANVLTF,TGTGCCAGCAGTGAATTCCCAGGGTCTGGGGCCAACGTCCTGACTTTC
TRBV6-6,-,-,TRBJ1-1,CASSRVQGMNTEAFF,TGTGCCAGCAGTCGCGTACAGGGCATGAACACTGAAGCTTTCTTT
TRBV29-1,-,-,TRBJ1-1,CSGMRAGHTEAFF,TGCAGCGGCATGAGGGCAGGCCACACTGAAGCTTTCTTT
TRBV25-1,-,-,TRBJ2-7,CAWSPINEQYF,TGTGCCTGGAGTCCAATAAACGAGCAGTACTTC
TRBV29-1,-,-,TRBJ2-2,CSGQDANTGELFF,TGCAGCGGACAGGACGCGAACACCGGGGAGCTGTTTTTT
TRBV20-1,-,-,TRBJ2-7,CSAGGREPYEQYF,TGCAGTGCGGGGGGGCGGGAGCCCTACGAGCAGTACTTC
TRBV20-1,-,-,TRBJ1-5,CSQAPGTSQDPHF,TGCAGCCAAGCCCCTGGGACATCTCAAGATCCACATTTT
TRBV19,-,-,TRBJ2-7,CASSKGARTYEQYF,TGTGCCAGTAGTAAAGGGGCACGGACCTACGAGCAGTACTTC
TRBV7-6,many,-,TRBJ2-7,CASSLALRGDYEQYF,TGTGCCAGCAGCTTAGCACTGAGGGGCGACTACGAGCAGTACTTC
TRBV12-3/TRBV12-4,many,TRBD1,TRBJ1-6,CASSSTGANSPLHF,TGTGCCAGCAGTTCAACAGGGGCAAATTCACCCCTCCACTTT
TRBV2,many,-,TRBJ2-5,CASRYQETQYF,TGTGCCAGCAGGTACCAAGAGACCCAGTACTTC
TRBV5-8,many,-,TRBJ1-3,CASSSMTEIKNTIYF,TGTGCCAGCAGCTCAATGACCGAAATTAAGAACACCATATATTTT
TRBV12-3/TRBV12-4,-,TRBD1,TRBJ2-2,CASSSGTGRTGELFF,TGTGCCAGCAGTAGTGGGACAGGGCGGACCGGGGAGCTGTTTTTT
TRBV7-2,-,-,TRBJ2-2,CASSVDPRNTGELFF,TGTGCCAGCAGCGTTGACCCCAGGAACACCGGGGAGCTGTTTTTT